A single sample is the source of the 32 T cell receptor beta chains below, sequenced in a study of T cell clones after liver transplantation. The method was immunoSEQ multiplex PCR; TCRdb's version includes in-frame clones alone and lacks a portion of them. The table lists fewer than 85,000 clones, around four fifths of them singletons, with 2.8% in the top ten. The sample here was CD4+ T cells from blood, taken at the 22-month timepoint. The receptors here all came from a human patient who received a liver transplant. Some T cells may trace back to the graft donor.

In nucleotides, the CDR3 is TGTGCCAGCAGCTTAGAGGGCGGGAAGAGAGAGAGATACGAGCAGTACTTC. Protein: CASSLEGGKRERYEQYF. The gene calls are TRBV7-9 and TRBJ2-7, with D possibly TRBD2 on 6 matching bases. CDR1 is SEHNR and CDR2 is FQNEAQ in the germline V gene (reference sequence). V lost 1 base and J lost 4, with 20 bases in between. The CDR3 totals 17 residues. Combining the CDR3 with reference TRBV7-9 and TRBJ2-7 gives the whole variable domain DTGVSQNPRHKITKRGQNVTFRCDPISEHNRLYWYRQTLGQGPEFLTYFQNEAQLEKSRLLSDRFSAERPKGSFSTLEIQRTEQGDSAMYLCASSLEGGKRERYEQYFGPGTRLTVT.

This chain uses TRBV6-1 with TRBJ1-6; tentative D call: TRBD1 (6 bases). CDR3 size: 13 residues. Germline V gives CDR1 MNHNS, CDR2 SASEGT. V was pared by 6 bases and J by 8 bases, with 11 bases between. The CDR3 nucleotides read TGTGCCAGCAGAAGGGGGAGGGATTCACCCCTCCACTTT. Residues: CASRRGRDSPLHF.

The V and J genes are TRBV6-5 and TRBJ1-4; TRBD1 aligns across 11 bases. V lost 6 bases to trimming and J lost 6 bases; unmatched junction nucleotides: 6. The CDR3 consists of 15 residues. Germline V gene data show CDR1 as MNHEY and CDR2 as SVGAGI. The CDR3 bases are TGTGCCAGCAGAGGACAGGGGGCTGGTGATGAAAAACTGTTTTTT. Translating gives CASRGQGAGDEKLFF.

The CDR3 region has the DNA TGTGCCAACAGCCTCGGGACAGCTAACTATGGCTACACCTTC. Amino acids: CANSLGTANYGYTF. The chain couples TRBV2 to TRBJ1-2; 7 bases are shared with TRBD1. The CDR3 spans 14 residues. Losses at the gene ends were 10 bases for V and 0 bases for J; bases not matched to a gene: 8. CDR1 and CDR2 from the germline V gene are SNHLY and FYNNEI.

By frequency in the sample, this clone is medium-sized. This chain joins TRBV29-1 and TRBJ1-1; the D is unclear. The CDR3 totals 12 residues. V was trimmed by 6 bases and J by 2 bases, leaving 10 bases between them. CDR1 is SQVTM, CDR2 ANQGSEA, per germline. This CDR3 is CSVGYRNTEAFF. CDR3 bases: TGCAGCGTGGGCTACAGAAACACTGAAGCTTTCTTT.

CDR3 DNA sequence: TGTGCCAGCAGCCATCCACGGACAGGTGCTAAAGAGACCCAGTACTTC. It encodes CASSHPRTGAKETQYF. The V call is TRBV5-6, the J call TRBJ2-5; 7 bases line up with TRBD1. The CDR3 is 16 residues long. V shed 4 bases, J shed 3 bases, and the junction held 12 bases outside the gene matches. Germline V CDR1 and CDR2: SGHDT, YYEEEE.

V gene TRBV5-1 combines with J gene TRBJ2-2; 9 positions agree with TRBD1. Germline V gives CDR1 SGHRS, CDR2 YFSETQ. This CDR3 spans 15 amino acids. The trim removed 4 bases at V and 7 bases at J, leaving 8 bases unmatched. CDR3 in DNA: TGCGCCAGCAGCCAGGACAGGGGTTGGGACGGGGAGCTGTTTTTT. Amino acids: CASSQDRGWDGELFF.

This sequence joins TRBV28 and TRBJ1-4; TRBD1 matches at 9 bases. Germline CDR1 and CDR2: MDHEN and SYDVKM. The CDR3 is 14 residues long. The junction had 5 bases not matched to a gene; V was cut back by 2 bases and J by 10 bases. The CDR3 sequence: CASSLGTGSGKLFF. CDR3 bases: TGTGCCAGCAGTTTAGGGACAGGGTCGGGAAAACTGTTTTTT.

J is TRBJ1-1 and V is TRBV5-1; D is possibly TRBD1 (5 bases). This CDR3 contains 15 residues. Germline values: CDR1 SGHRS, CDR2 YFSETQ. Trimming left V 3 bases short and J 7 bases short, with 19 bases between. In DNA form, the CDR3 reads TGCGCCAGCAGCTATGCCGGGACTCAAAACGATGAAGCTTTCTTT. This encodes CASSYAGTQNDEAFF.

The chain combines TRBV6-6 with TRBJ2-4; a weak D match, TRBD2 (6 bases). The CDR3 has 14 residues. With 2 bases removed from V and 7 bases from J, the gap between germline ends came to 12 bases. Looked up from germline, CDR1 is MNHNY and CDR2 is SVGAGI (reference sequence). The CDR3 sequence is CASSYHASANIQYF. The CDR3 bases are TGTGCCAGCAGTTACCATGCTAGCGCCAACATTCAGTACTTC.

This clone occurred once. CDR3 sequence reads: CASSQYTDTQYF. The CDR3 nucleotides read TGTGCCAGCAGTCAGTACACAGATACGCAGTATTTT. This chain uses TRBV25-1 with TRBJ2-3; D not certain. The V end was cut by 5 bases, the J end by 2 bases, with 5 bases between. CDR1 is MGHDK, CDR2 SYGVNS, per germline. The CDR3 totals 12 residues. The full variable domain, its missing parts supplied by reference TRBV25-1 and TRBJ2-3, is EADIYQTPRYLVIGTGKKITLECSQTMGHDKMYWYQQDPGMELHLIHYSYGVNSTEKGDLSSESTVSRIRTEHFPLTLESARPSHTSQYLCASSQYTDTQYFGPGTRLTVL.

This chain joins TRBV5-5 and TRBJ2-3, with unresolved D. V lost 3 bases to trimming and J lost 2 bases, with 7 bases between them. The germline CDR1 and CDR2 sequences are SGHKS and YYEKEE (reference sequence). CDR3 length: 13 amino acids. The CDR3 spells CASSWGYTDTQYF. In DNA form, the CDR3 reads TGTGCCAGCAGCTGGGGATACACAGATACGCAGTATTTT.

This chain links TRBV6-1 with TRBJ2-2; TRBD1 agrees at 10 bases. This CDR3 comprises 15 residues. CDR1 and CDR2 from the germline V gene are MNHNS and SASEGT. V was pared by 7 bases and J by 7 bases, with 9 bases of the junction left unmatched. The CDR3 loop reads CASNWDRGVVGELFF. Here the CDR3 DNA reads TGTGCCAGCAACTGGGACAGGGGAGTAGTCGGGGAGCTGTTTTTT.

This chain joins TRBV7-2 and TRBJ2-3, with D tentatively TRBD2 (6 bases). CDR1 is SGHTA, CDR2 FQGNSA, per germline. This CDR3 is 15 amino acids long. The V and J ends lost 1 base and 8 bases respectively, with 16 bases between them. The DNA for the CDR3 is TGTGCCAGCAGCTTAGGTAGCGGTCCTCAAGGTACGCAGTATTTT. Residues: CASSLGSGPQGTQYF.

The chain links TRBV19 to TRBJ2-7, with D possibly matching TRBD1 (6 bases). The CDR3 has 16 amino acids. Germline V gives CDR1 LNHDA, CDR2 SQIVND (reference sequence). Trimming took 4 bases from V and 3 from J, leaving 19 bases between them. Here the CDR3 reads CASSTTPRDTHYEQYF. Written as DNA, the CDR3 is TGTGCCAGTAGTACAACTCCCCGGGACACGCACTACGAGCAGTACTTC.

The chain uses TRBV9 and TRBJ2-3; D might be TRBD2 (5 bases). The germline V gene has CDR1 SGDLS and CDR2 YYNGEE. The CDR3 covers 13 residues. Trimming took 5 bases from V and 4 from J, leaving 11 bases between them. This CDR3 is CASSLASADTQYF. CDR3 coding DNA: TGTGCCAGCAGTTTAGCGTCGGCAGATACGCAGTATTTT.

The chain uses TRBV7-2 and TRBJ2-7; unclear D gene. V was cut by 1 base and J by 8 bases, with 9 bases left in between. This CDR3 contains 12 residues. Germline V lookup: CDR1 SGHTA, CDR2 FQGNSA. This chain's CDR3 is CASSLDRFQQYF. The CDR3 DNA is TGTGCCAGCAGCTTAGACAGATTCCAGCAGTACTTC.

The gene calls are TRBV2 and TRBJ1-5; TRBD1 is a possible D gene (5 bases). The CDR3 has 13 amino acids. Trimming removed 5 bases from V and 9 bases from J, with 14 bases in between. In germline, CDR1 is SNHLY, CDR2 FYNNEI. CDR3 sequence: CASSRGRGMPQHF. CDR3 DNA sequence: TGTGCCAGCAGTCGGGGCCGGGGGATGCCCCAGCATTTT.

The V gene is TRBV9, the J gene TRBJ2-1; 8 bases fit TRBD1. CDR3 size: 20 residues. CDR1 is SGDLS, CDR2 YYNGEE, per germline. V gave up 4 bases and J gave up 5 bases; unmatched junction bases: 23. Written as DNA, the CDR3 is TGTGCCAGCAGCTACAATCCCTACCTATCGGAACAGGGACAGGACAATGAGCAGTTCTTC. This gives the protein CASSYNPYLSEQGQDNEQFF.

The V call is TRBV5-1, the J call TRBJ2-4, with D possibly TRBD2 on 5 matching bases. CDR1 and CDR2 from the germline V gene are SGHRS and YFSETQ. This CDR3 has 15 amino acids. The germline V and J ends were trimmed by 3 bases and 0 bases, with 10 bases remaining between them. The CDR3 DNA reads TGCGCCAGCAGCTCGGACGGGATAGCCAAAAACATTCAGTACTTC. This codes for CASSSDGIAKNIQYF.

The chain uses TRBV19 and TRBJ2-5; TRBD1 matches 9 bases. Germline V gives CDR1 LNHDA, CDR2 SQIVND (reference sequence). The V segment lost 8 bases and the J segment 3 bases; nucleotides outside the gene matches: 10. CDR3 length: 15 residues. This CDR3 reads CASADRGAPKETQYF. The CDR3 region has the DNA TGTGCCAGTGCGGACAGGGGCGCCCCCAAAGAGACCCAGTACTTC.

The chain recombines TRBV9 with TRBJ2-3; TRBD1 agrees at 8 bases. In germline, CDR1 is SGDLS, CDR2 YYNGEE. The V segment lost 4 bases and the J segment 2 bases; nucleotides outside the gene matches: 6. This CDR3 contains 15 residues. CDR3: CASSKGTGPTDTQYF. In DNA form, the CDR3 reads TGTGCCAGCAGCAAAGGGACAGGACCCACAGATACGCAGTATTTT.

The rearrangement uses TRBV19 and TRBJ2-2; possible D gene TRBD2, 5 bases. The CDR3 spans 16 residues. Trimming took off 3 bases at V and 3 bases at J, with 14 bases between the two ends. Per the germline V gene, CDR1 is LNHDA and CDR2 is SQIVND (reference sequence). The DNA of the CDR3 is TGTGCCAGTAGTATTCCATCTTGGGGAGACACCGGGGAGCTGTTTTTT. Amino acid sequence: CASSIPSWGDTGELFF. Complete variable domain (other parts from reference TRBV19 and TRBJ2-2): DGGITQSPKYLFRKEGQNVTLSCEQNLNHDAMYWYRQDPGQGLRLIYYSQIVNDFQKGDIAEGYSVSREKKESFPLTVTSAQKNPTAFYLCASSIPSWGDTGELFFGEGSRLTVL.

This chain's CDR3 is CSVAGTENEKLFF. The CDR3 DNA reads as TGCAGCGTTGCGGGCACAGAAAATGAAAAACTGTTTTTT. The chain combines TRBV29-1 with TRBJ1-4; no clear D gene. The CDR3 runs to 13 residues. Trimming took 4 bases from V and 5 from J, leaving 11 bases between them. Germline V CDR1 and CDR2: SQVTM, ANQGSEA.

The J gene is TRBJ2-2, the V gene TRBV7-2, with 10 bases fitting TRBD2. Unmatched junction bases numbered 10, after V lost 7 bases and J lost 8 bases. Looked up from germline, CDR1 is SGHTA and CDR2 is FQGNSA. The CDR3 has 15 amino acids. The CDR3 sequence: CASTIAGGLGGELFF. CDR3 DNA: TGTGCCAGCACGATAGCGGGAGGCTTGGGGGGGGAGCTGTTTTTT. Supplemented by reference TRBV7-2 and TRBJ2-2, the full variable domain reads GAGVSQSPSNKVTEKGKDVELRCDPISGHTALYWYRQSLGQGLEFLIYFQGNSAPDKSGLPSDRFSAERTGGSVSTLTIQRTQQEDSAVYLCASTIAGGLGGELFFGEGSRLTVL.

The chain is built from TRBV6-1 and TRBJ2-5, with D possibly being TRBD2 (5 bases). The germline CDR1 and CDR2 sequences are MNHNS and SASEGT. V was cut by 2 bases and J by 6 bases, with 10 bases left in between. The CDR3 totals 13 residues. The CDR3 reads CASSEIRRQTQYF. The CDR3 bases are TGTGCCAGCAGTGAAATCAGGAGGCAGACCCAGTACTTC.

The chain employs TRBV18 and TRBJ2-5; no clear D. In germline, CDR1 is KGHSH, CDR2 LQKENI. The CDR3 covers 14 residues. V gave up 3 bases and J gave up 2 bases, with 10 bases separating them. CDR3 DNA: TGTGCCAGCTCACCGTCCGGGTTACAAGAGACCCAGTACTTC. Protein sequence: CASSPSGLQETQYF.

The chain links TRBV7-6 to TRBJ1-5; D gene ambiguous. Germline lookup yields CDR1 SGHVS and CDR2 FNYEAQ. The CDR3 is made up of 13 amino acids. With 0 bases removed from V and 4 bases from J, the gap between germline ends came to 4 bases. The CDR3 DNA sequence: TGTGCCAGCAGCTTAGCAGATAATCAGCCCCAGCATTTT. This codes for CASSLADNQPQHF.

The chain carries TRBV6-1 and TRBJ2-1; the D gene is possibly TRBD2 (6 bases). With 6 bases removed from V and 5 bases from J, the gap between germline ends came to 14 bases. CDR1 MNHNS and CDR2 SASEGT come from the germline V gene. The CDR3 consists of 14 residues. CDR3 residues: CASRVSGGNNEQFF. The CDR3, as DNA: TGTGCCAGCAGGGTTAGCGGTGGGAACAATGAGCAGTTCTTC.

The rearrangement joins TRBV20-1 to TRBJ2-1; possible D gene TRBD1, 5 bases. The CDR3 is 11 residues long. The V gene's germline CDR1 is DFQATT and CDR2 SNEGSKA (reference sequence). V gave up 6 bases and J gave up 8 bases, with 11 bases separating them. CDR3 sequence (DNA): TGCAGTGCCCAGGGAAACTATGAGCAGTTCTTC. It specifies CSAQGNYEQFF.

This chain connects TRBV18 to TRBJ2-3, with 10 nucleotides matching TRBD2. Unmatched junction bases numbered 6, after V lost 4 bases and J lost 5 bases. Germline values: CDR1 KGHSH, CDR2 LQKENI. The CDR3 contains 15 residues. The CDR3 DNA follows: TGTGCCAGCTCACTCCTAGCGGGAGAATTAGATACGCAGTATTTT. Translated, it gives CASSLLAGELDTQYF. Variable domain in full (rest from reference TRBV18 and TRBJ2-3): NAGVMQNPRHLVRRRGQEARLRCSPMKGHSHVYWYRQLPEEGLKFMVYLQKENIIDESGMPKERFSAEFPKEGPSILRIQQVVRGDSAAYFCASSLLAGELDTQYFGPGTRLTVL.

This clone was seen a handful of times. The V gene is TRBV11-2, the J gene TRBJ2-5; D is possibly TRBD1 (8 bases). Germline V CDR1 and CDR2: SGHAT, FQNNGV. V was clipped by 5 bases and J by 9 bases, with 22 bases between them. The CDR3 covers 15 residues. Written as DNA, the CDR3 is TGTGCCAGCAGCCCTACAGGGGGGGCGGGAATTTCCCAGTACTTC. Its translation: CASSPTGGAGISQYF.